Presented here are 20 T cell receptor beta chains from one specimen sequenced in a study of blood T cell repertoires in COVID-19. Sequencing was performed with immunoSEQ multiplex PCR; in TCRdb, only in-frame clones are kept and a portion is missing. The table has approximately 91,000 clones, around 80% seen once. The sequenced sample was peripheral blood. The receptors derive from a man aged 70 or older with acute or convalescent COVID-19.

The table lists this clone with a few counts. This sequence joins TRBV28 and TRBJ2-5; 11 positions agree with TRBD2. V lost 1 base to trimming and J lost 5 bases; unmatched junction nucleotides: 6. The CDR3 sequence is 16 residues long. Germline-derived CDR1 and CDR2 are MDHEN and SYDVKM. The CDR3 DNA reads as TGTGCCAGCAGTTTATTTAGCGGGAGGGCCGCGGAGACCCAGTACTTC. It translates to CASSLFSGRAAETQYF. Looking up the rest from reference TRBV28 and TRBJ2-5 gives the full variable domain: DVKVTQSSRYLVKRTGEKVFLECVQDMDHENMFWYRQDPGLGLRLIYFSYDVKMKEKGDIPEGYSVSREKKERFSLILESASTNQTSMYLCASSLFSGRAAETQYFGPGTRLLVL.

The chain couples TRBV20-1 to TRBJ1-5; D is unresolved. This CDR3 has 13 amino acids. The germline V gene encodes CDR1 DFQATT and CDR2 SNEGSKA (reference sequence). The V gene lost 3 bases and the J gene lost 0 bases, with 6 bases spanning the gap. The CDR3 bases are TGCAGTGCTAGTTTCAGTAGCAATCAGCCCCAGCATTTT. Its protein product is CSASFSSNQPQHF.

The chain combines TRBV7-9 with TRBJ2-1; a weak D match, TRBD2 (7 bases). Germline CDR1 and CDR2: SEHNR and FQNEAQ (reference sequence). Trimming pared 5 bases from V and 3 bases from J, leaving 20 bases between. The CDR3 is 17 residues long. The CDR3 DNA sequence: TGTGCCAGCAGCGGGGGGGCGCAAAGACGCCGCTACAATGAGCAGTTCTTC. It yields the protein CASSGGAQRRRYNEQFF.

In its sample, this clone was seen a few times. The CDR3 is CSVEDLRPRIAEAFF. Written as DNA, the CDR3 is TGCAGCGTTGAAGATTTACGACCGAGGATCGCTGAAGCTTTCTTT. The chain has TRBV29-1 and TRBJ1-1; D not certain. Germline CDR1 SQVTM, CDR2 ANQGSEA. The CDR3 totals 15 residues. The V end lost 0 bases, the J end lost 6 bases, and 17 bases lay between the germline ends.

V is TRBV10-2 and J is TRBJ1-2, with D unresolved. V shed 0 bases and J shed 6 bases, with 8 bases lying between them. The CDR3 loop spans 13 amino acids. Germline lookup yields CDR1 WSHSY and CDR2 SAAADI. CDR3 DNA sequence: TGCGCCAGCAGTGAGTCGCCGGTGAATGGCTACACCTTC. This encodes CASSESPVNGYTF.

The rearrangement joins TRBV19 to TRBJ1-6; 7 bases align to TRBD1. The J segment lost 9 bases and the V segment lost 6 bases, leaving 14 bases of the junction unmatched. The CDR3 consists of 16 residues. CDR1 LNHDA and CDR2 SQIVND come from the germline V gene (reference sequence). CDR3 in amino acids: CASSRAPTGSGSPLHF. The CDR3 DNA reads TGTGCCAGTAGCCGGGCCCCGACAGGGAGCGGTTCACCCCTCCACTTT.

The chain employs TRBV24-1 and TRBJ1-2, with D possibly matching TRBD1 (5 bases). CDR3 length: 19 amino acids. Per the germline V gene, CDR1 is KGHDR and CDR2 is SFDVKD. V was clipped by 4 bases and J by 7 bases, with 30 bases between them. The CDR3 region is CATSEPLEGERGLSRGYTF. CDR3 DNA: TGTGCCACCAGTGAGCCACTAGAAGGGGAGAGGGGACTGAGTCGTGGCTACACCTTC.

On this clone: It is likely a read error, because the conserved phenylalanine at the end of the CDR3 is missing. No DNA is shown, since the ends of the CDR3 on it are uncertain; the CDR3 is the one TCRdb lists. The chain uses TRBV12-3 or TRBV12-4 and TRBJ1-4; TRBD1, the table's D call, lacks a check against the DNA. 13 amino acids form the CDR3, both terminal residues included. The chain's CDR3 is CASRISPDGTGLG.

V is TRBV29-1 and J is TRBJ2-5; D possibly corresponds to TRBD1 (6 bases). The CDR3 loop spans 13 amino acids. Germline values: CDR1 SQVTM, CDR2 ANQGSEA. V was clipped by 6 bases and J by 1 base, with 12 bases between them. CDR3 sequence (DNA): TGCAGCGTAATCAGAGGGGGCCAAGAGACCCAGTACTTC. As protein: CSVIRGGQETQYF.

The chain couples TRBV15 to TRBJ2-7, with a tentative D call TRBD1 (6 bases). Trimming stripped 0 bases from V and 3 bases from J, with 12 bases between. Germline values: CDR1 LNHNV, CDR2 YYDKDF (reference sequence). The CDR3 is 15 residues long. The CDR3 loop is CATSREGAGIYEQYF. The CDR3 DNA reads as TGTGCCACCAGCAGAGAGGGGGCAGGGATCTACGAGCAGTACTTC.

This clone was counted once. DNA for the CDR3: TGCGCCAGCAGCTTGGAAGGAGGGGCAGCTGAAGCTTTCTTT. It translates to CASSLEGGAAEAFF. The J gene is TRBJ1-1, the V gene TRBV5-1; possibly TRBD1 for D (5 bases). Germline V CDR1 and CDR2: SGHRS, YFSETQ. The CDR3 loop spans 14 amino acids. The V gene lost 0 bases and the J gene lost 6 bases, with 12 bases spanning the gap.

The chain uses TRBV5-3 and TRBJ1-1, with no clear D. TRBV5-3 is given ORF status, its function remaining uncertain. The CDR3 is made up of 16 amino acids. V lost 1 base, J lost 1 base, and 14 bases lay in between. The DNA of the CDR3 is TGTGCCAGAAGCTTGTTTTATCTGAACGGGAACACTGAAGCTTTCTTT. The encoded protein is CARSLFYLNGNTEAFF.

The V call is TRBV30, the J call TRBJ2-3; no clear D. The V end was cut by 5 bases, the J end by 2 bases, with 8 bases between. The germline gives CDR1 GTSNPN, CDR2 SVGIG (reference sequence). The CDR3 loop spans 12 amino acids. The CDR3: CAWATNTDTQYF. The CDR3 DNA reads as TGTGCCTGGGCTACTAACACAGATACGCAGTATTTT.

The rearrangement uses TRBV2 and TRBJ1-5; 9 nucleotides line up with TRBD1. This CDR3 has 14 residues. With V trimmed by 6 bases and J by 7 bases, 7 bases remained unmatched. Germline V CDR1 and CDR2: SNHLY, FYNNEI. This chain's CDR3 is CASSGQGTAQPQHF. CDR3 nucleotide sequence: TGTGCCAGCAGCGGACAGGGGACCGCCCAGCCCCAGCATTTT. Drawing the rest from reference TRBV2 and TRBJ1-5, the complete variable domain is EPEVTQTPSHQVTQMGQEVILRCVPISNHLYFYWYRQILGQKVEFLVSFYNNEISEKSEIFDDQFSVERPDGSNFTLKIRSTKLEDSAMYFCASSGQGTAQPQHFGDGTRLSIL.

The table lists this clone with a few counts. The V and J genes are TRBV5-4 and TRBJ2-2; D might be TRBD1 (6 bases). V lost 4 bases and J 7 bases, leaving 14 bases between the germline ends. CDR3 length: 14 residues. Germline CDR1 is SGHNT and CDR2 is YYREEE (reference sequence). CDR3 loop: CASSLDSPRGELFF. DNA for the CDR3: TGTGCCAGCAGCCTGGACAGTCCCCGCGGGGAGCTGTTTTTT.

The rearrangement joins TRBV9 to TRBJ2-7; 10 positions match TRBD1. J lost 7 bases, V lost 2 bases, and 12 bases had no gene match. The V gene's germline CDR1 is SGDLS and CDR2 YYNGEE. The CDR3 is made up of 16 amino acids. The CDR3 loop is CASSVTSGQGFTEQYF. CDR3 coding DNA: TGTGCCAGCAGCGTGACTTCGGGACAGGGGTTTACGGAGCAGTACTTC.

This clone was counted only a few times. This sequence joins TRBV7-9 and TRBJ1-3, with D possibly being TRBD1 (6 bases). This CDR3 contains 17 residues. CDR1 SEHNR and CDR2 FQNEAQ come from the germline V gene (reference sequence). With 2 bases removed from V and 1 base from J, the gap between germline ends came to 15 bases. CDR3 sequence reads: CASSLSVQGSSGNTIYF. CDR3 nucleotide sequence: TGTGCCAGCAGCTTAAGTGTCCAGGGGAGTTCTGGAAACACCATATATTTT.

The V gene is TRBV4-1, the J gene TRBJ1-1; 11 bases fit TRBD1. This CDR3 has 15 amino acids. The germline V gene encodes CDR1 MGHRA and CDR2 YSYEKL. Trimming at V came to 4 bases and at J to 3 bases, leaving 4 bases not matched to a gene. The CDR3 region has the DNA TGCGCCAGCAGCCGAGGACAGGGGGCAGACACTGAAGCTTTCTTT. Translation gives CASSRGQGADTEAFF.

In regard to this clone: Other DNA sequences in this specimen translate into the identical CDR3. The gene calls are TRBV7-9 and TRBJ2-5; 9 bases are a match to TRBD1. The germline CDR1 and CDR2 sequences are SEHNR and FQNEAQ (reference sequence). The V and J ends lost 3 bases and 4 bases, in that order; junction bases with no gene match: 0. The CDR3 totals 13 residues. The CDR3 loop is CASSLGQGETQYF. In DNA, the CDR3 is TGTGCCAGCAGCTTGGGACAGGGAGAGACCCAGTACTTC.

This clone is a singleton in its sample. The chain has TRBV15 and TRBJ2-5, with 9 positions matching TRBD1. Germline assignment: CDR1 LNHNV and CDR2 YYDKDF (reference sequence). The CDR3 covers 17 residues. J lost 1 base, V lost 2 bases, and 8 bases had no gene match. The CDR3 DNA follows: TGTGCCACCAGCAGACCGATACAGGGGGCCGGCCAAGAGACCCAGTACTTC. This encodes CATSRPIQGAGQETQYF. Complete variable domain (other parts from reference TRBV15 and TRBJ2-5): DAMVIQNPRYQVTQFGKPVTLSCSQTLNHNVMYWYQQKSSQAPKLLFHYYDKDFNNEADTPDNFQSRRPNTSFCFLDIRSPGLGDTAMYLCATSRPIQGAGQETQYFGPGTRLLVL.